These T cell receptor beta chains were read from a single sample in a study of blood T cells in healthy people across ages. MiXCR was run by TCRdb on the 5' RACE reads, yielding one entry per CDR3 protein. In the table there are about 930,000 distinct CDR3 sequences, 25% to 30% of which are singletons. The data also belong to a second study, concerning T cells of mothers and their children.

Input material: blood. Receptor source: a woman between 40 and 55 years old in good health. The CDR3 runs from the conserved cysteine through the conserved F or W. The order of the fields is D gene, V gene, clone size, J gene, CDR3 DNA, CDR3 protein. A D gene is named only where the DNA matches it firmly. Clone size is shown for a subset of rows, as once, few, many or a class of expanded clone.

.,TRBV12-3/TRBV12-4,.,TRBJ2-3,TGTGCCAGCAGGTCGCTGCAGGCCACAGATACGCAGTATTTT,CASRSLQATDTQYF
TRBD1,TRBV7-2,many,TRBJ1-6,TGTGCCAGCAGCCCGCAGGGGGCGGTCGATAATTCACCCCTCCACTTT,CASSPQGAVDNSPLHF
TRBD1,TRBV12-3/TRBV12-4,.,TRBJ2-5,TGTGCCAGCGGTTCCGGGACAGGGTGCGAGACCCAGTACTTC,CASGSGTGCETQYF
TRBD2,TRBV29-1,many,TRBJ2-1,TGCAGCGTTGAGGGGGGTTGGGTAGCGGGGGGCCTCTACAATGAGCAGTTCTTC,CSVEGGWVAGGLYNEQFF
TRBD1,TRBV20-1,few,TRBJ2-7,TGCAGTGCTCCTGGACAGGACAACTCCTACGAGCAGTACTTC,CSAPGQDNSYEQYF
.,TRBV20-1,few,TRBJ1-5,TGCAGTGCTTCATGGAGCAATCAGCCCCAGCATTTT,CSASWSNQPQHF
TRBD2,TRBV20-1,once,TRBJ2-1,TGCAGTGCGCTGACTAGCGGGGGGCTAGGGGGAACCGTCGGGGGGCAGTTCTTC,CSALTSGGLGGTVGGQFF
.,TRBV11-1,.,TRBJ2-5,TGTGCCGGCAGCTTCCCAGGGGGGGAGACCCAGTACTTC,CAGSFPGGETQYF
.,TRBV7-3,many,TRBJ2-1,TGTGCCAGCAGCTTAACGTTCCTAGGGGGCAATGAGCAGTTCTTC,CASSLTFLGGNEQFF
.,TRBV5-1,few,TRBJ1-5,TGCGCCAGCAGCTTGGGGGGAGATACTAGCAATCAGCCCCAGCATTTT,CASSLGGDTSNQPQHF
TRBD2,TRBV28,few,TRBJ2-4,TGTGCCAGCAGCAAGGGGCGGGGGGCGGACCAAAACATTCAGTACTTC,CASSKGRGADQNIQYF
.,TRBV20-1,.,TRBJ2-7,TGCAGTGCCACCGGACAGTCCATAGAGCAGTACTTC,CSATGQSIEQYF
TRBD2,TRBV28,.,TRBJ2-7,TGTGCTAGCGGGGTTAGGTACTTC,CASGVRYF
.,TRBV18,.,TRBJ2-5,TGTGCCAACTCACTCTTCCAAGAGACCCAGTACTTC,CANSLFQETQYF
.,TRBV4-2,.,TRBJ2-1,TGTGCCAGCAGCCAAGTGGGGCGGGGCGATGAGCAGTTCTTC,CASSQVGRGDEQFF
.,TRBV20-1,.,TRBJ2-1,TGCAGTGCTCCTCGTCCCGGCGGGGATGAGCAGTTCTTC,CSAPRPGGDEQFF
.,TRBV7-8,.,TRBJ2-3,TGTGCCAGCAGCTTTCCATCGGAAGGCTCTAGCACAGATACGCAGTATTTT,CASSFPSEGSSTDTQYF
.,TRBV20-1,.,TRBJ2-5,TGCAGTGCTTACACCGGGACCGGGCCAAACAATGAGCAGTACTTC,CSAYTGTGPNNEQYF
TRBD2,TRBV7-2,few,TRBJ2-3,TGTGCCAGCAGCTTATCGGCTAGCGGGGGGCTAAGCACAGATACGCAGTATTTT,CASSLSASGGLSTDTQYF
.,TRBV5-1,few,TRBJ2-7,TGCGCCAGCAGCTTGGAAGGCTTATCGCCCTACGTGCAGTACTTC,CASSLEGLSPYVQYF
.,TRBV6-5,.,TRBJ2-7,TGTACCAGCAGTTACTCCAGTCTTTACGAGCAGTACTTC,CTSSYSSLYEQYF
TRBD1,TRBV24-1,.,TRBJ1-5,TGTGCCACCAGTAGCTCGGGACAGGGGGGAGCGGAGCATTTT,CATSSSGQGGAEHF
.,TRBV20-1,.,TRBJ2-3,TGCAGTGCTAGAGATGCGATTAGCACAGATACGCAGTATTTT,CSARDAISTDTQYF
TRBD1,TRBV9,.,TRBJ1-6,TGTGCCAGCGGGACAGGGGACCTCTCCAATAATTCACCCCTCCACTTT,CASGTGDLSNNSPLHF
.,TRBV7-2,many,TRBJ1-2,TGTGCCAGCGATCGGTCAGGCCCACACTCTGGGGGTGGCTACACCTTC,CASDRSGPHSGGGYTF
.,TRBV24-1,many,TRBJ1-2,TGTGCCACCAGTGCCCCCGCCGGCAGGGAGGGGGAGCATGGCTACACCTTC,CATSAPAGREGEHGYTF
.,TRBV20-1,.,TRBJ2-7,TGCAGTGCCCCTAAAGAGGGCGGCTACGAGCAGTACTTC,CSAPKEGGYEQYF
.,TRBV6-1,.,TRBJ2-7,TGTGCCAGCAACCCCAGGGGGGCATACGAGCAGTACTTC,CASNPRGAYEQYF
.,TRBV6-5,.,TRBJ2-7,TGTGCCAGCAGTTACTGGGGAGGACAGGACTCCTACGAGCAGTACTTC,CASSYWGGQDSYEQYF
TRBD2,TRBV24-1,many,TRBJ2-7,TGTGCCACCAGTGACCGGACTAGCGGGACCTACGAGCAGTACTTC,CATSDRTSGTYEQYF
.,TRBV28,few,TRBJ1-4,TGTGCCAGCAGTCCCGGGGGCACAGGATGGGTAAATGAAAAACTGTTTTTT,CASSPGGTGWVNEKLFF
.,TRBV6-5,few,TRBJ2-1,TGTGCCAGCAGTTACTCTGAAATGAGCTCCTACAGTGAGCAGTTCTTC,CASSYSEMSSYSEQFF
.,TRBV5-5,.,TRBJ1-2,TGTGCCAGCAGCACGGGGGAGGTTGGAAGCCACTATGGCTACACCTTC,CASSTGEVGSHYGYTF
.,TRBV12-3/TRBV12-4,many,TRBJ1-6,TGTGCCAGCAGTTTACGGCGGGGGAATTCACCCCTCCACTTT,CASSLRRGNSPLHF
TRBD1,TRBV6-5,.,TRBJ1-1,TGTGCCTCCCAACCGGGACAGTACACTGAAGCTTTCTTT,CASQPGQYTEAFF
TRBD2,TRBV6-5,.,TRBJ2-3,TGTGCCAGCAAACGGACTAGCGGGGCAGATACGCAGTATTTT,CASKRTSGADTQYF
.,TRBV5-1,.,TRBJ2-2,TGCGCCAGCGCGGTCATGGAGAACACCGGGGAGCTGTTTTTT,CASAVMENTGELFF
.,TRBV7-9,few,TRBJ2-5,TGTGCCAGCAACCCGGGACTTCCCGGGGAGACCCAGTACTTC,CASNPGLPGETQYF
.,TRBV6-1,few,TRBJ2-1,TGTGCCAGCAGTGAAAAGAGCAGTAGAGTGGGCAATGAGCAGTTCTTC,CASSEKSSRVGNEQFF
.,TRBV20-1,.,TRBJ1-2,TGCAGTGCCGCCTCGGCGTCAGTCCAAGTTGGTGACTACACCTTC,CSAASASVQVGDYTF
TRBD2,TRBV7-6,.,TRBJ2-1,TGTGCCAGCAGCCATCGACTAGCGGGGGCCCCCTACAATGAGCAGTTCTTC,CASSHRLAGAPYNEQFF
.,TRBV5-6,many,TRBJ2-6,TGTGCCAGCAGCTTGGTCCAGGGCTCTGGGGCCAACGTCCTGACTTTC,CASSLVQGSGANVLTF
TRBD1,TRBV9,few,TRBJ1-1,TGTGCCAGCAGCCTGGGACAGGTTGTGTCTGAAGCTTTCTTT,CASSLGQVVSEAFF
.,TRBV18,.,TRBJ2-3,TGTGCCAGCTCACCCCCCCGGGAGACAGATACGCAGTATTTT,CASSPPRETDTQYF
.,TRBV7-2,many,TRBJ2-5,TGTGCCAGCAGCAAGGCCGTCCGGGAGACCCAGTACTTC,CASSKAVRETQYF
TRBD2,TRBV18,.,TRBJ2-5,TGTGCCAGCTCACCACGAAGCCTCCTAGCGGGGGCGGGGGAGCAGTACTTC,CASSPRSLLAGAGEQYF
.,TRBV12-3/TRBV12-4,.,TRBJ2-3,TGTGCCAGCAGTTTAGGGCAGAGCGCAGATACGCAGTATTTT,CASSLGQSADTQYF
.,TRBV20-1,few,TRBJ1-5,TGCAGTGTAAGATGGGGGGCCAATCAGCCCCAGCATTTT,CSVRWGANQPQHF
.,TRBV6-2/TRBV6-3,.,TRBJ1-1,TGTGCCAGCAGCTCCCGCCCCTGGAGAGGGATTTACACTGAAGCTTTCTTT,CASSSRPWRGIYTEAFF
.,TRBV7-3,.,TRBJ2-2,TGTGCCAGCAGTCTAGGGGTCGAGACCGGGGAGCTGTTTTTT,CASSLGVETGELFF
.,TRBV20-1,many,TRBJ1-2,TGCAGTGCTGGTGCTCTGGCGGGATACTATGGCTACACCTTC,CSAGALAGYYGYTF
.,TRBV20-1,.,TRBJ2-7,TGCAGTGCTAGTCTGCCAGCCGGGCAGTACTTC,CSASLPAGQYF
.,TRBV12-3/TRBV12-4,few,TRBJ2-5,TGTGCCAGCAGTACCGTTTCCGGAGGAGAGACCCAGTACTTC,CASSTVSGGETQYF
.,TRBV12-3/TRBV12-4,.,TRBJ2-3,TGTGCCAGCAGTTGCAGAGTGGGAACAGATACGCAGTATTTT,CASSCRVGTDTQYF
.,TRBV28,.,TRBJ1-5,TGTGCCAGCAGTCTCTCCGAGACAAGCAATCAGCCCCAGCATTTT,CASSLSETSNQPQHF
.,TRBV12-3/TRBV12-4,few,TRBJ1-5,TGTGCCAGCAGCATGAAGAATCAGCCCCAGCATTTT,CASSMKNQPQHF
TRBD1,TRBV29-1,.,TRBJ1-1,TGCAGCGTTGATAACCCGACAGGGGTCGGCACTGAAGCTTTCTTT,CSVDNPTGVGTEAFF
TRBD1,TRBV5-1,.,TRBJ2-5,TGCGCCAGCAACCTACAGGGGCGCGGAGAGACCCAGTACTTC,CASNLQGRGETQYF
.,TRBV6-1,few,TRBJ1-1,TGTGCCAGCAGTACTGGTTCAGGGAACACTGAAGCTTTCTTT,CASSTGSGNTEAFF
.,TRBV28,.,TRBJ2-7,TGTGCCAGCACCACCACAGGTTACGAGCAGTACTTC,CASTTTGYEQYF